The table lists the clone carrying this T cell receptor (beta chain) with a few counts. Its antigen is not identified. The CDR3 totals 15 residues. V lost 7 bases, J lost 5 bases, and 17 bases lay in between. Looked up from germline, CDR1 is LNHDA and CDR2 is SQIVND (reference sequence). The data derive from a study of cytomegalovirus exposure and HLA in healthy donors. Study at large: A preliminary data release comprised around 85 million unique TCRs obtained from HLA-typed donors. When 350 to 500 donors were genotyped, roughly four fifths of them were found to fall in the Caucasian-associated ancestry cluster. General study points: Three chains tied to CMV proved CMV antigen-specific in vitro.

The PCR ran on 60 Vbeta and 13 Jbeta primers. Assay: immunoSEQ multiplex PCR; the TCRdb copy retains only in-frame clones and omits some. This table has some 150,000 clones, 77% appearing once. The sequence was obtained from a male donor in good health and CMV-seronegative. The V gene is TRBV19, the J gene TRBJ2-2; D possibly corresponds to TRBD2 (6 bases). The material sequenced was PBMCs. The CDR3 region is CASNAGGIGTGELFF. CDR3 in DNA: TGTGCCAGTAATGCGGGCGGGATAGGGACCGGGGAGCTGTTTTTT.